This TCR beta chain was identified during a study of identical twins. Findings of the study overall: Analyses based on zero insertions could be partly confounded by invariant MAIT and iNKT cells.

A remark on this clonotype: Its antigen is unidentified.

TCRdb passed the 5' RACE reads through MiXCR, listing each CDR3 protein once. The table has roughly 630,000 distinct CDR3 sequences, about 7.1% seen once. These same data were also listed under a study on yellow fever vaccine responses in identical twins.

This TCR derives from a woman under 30 in good health. Specimen: PBMCs.

As DNA, the CDR3 is TGCGCCAGCAGCTCAAATGACGGGAAAGAGACCCAGTACTTC. It is translated as CASSSNDGKETQYF. The rearrangement joins TRBV5-1 to TRBJ2-5, with D perhaps TRBD2 (5 bases). Germline values: CDR1 SGHRS, CDR2 YFSETQ. There are 14 residues in the CDR3. The V end lost 3 bases, the J end lost 3 bases, and 12 bases lay between the germline ends. The full variable domain, its missing parts supplied by reference TRBV5-1 and TRBJ2-5, is KAGVTQTPRYLIKTRGQQVTLSCSPISGHRSVSWYQQTPGQGLQFLFEYFSETQRNKGNFPGRFSGRQFSNSRSEMNVSTLELGDSALYLCASSSNDGKETQYFGPGTRLLVL.